A single sample is the source of the 22 T cell receptor beta chains below, sequenced in a study of CD8+ T cells in alopecia areata. The sample's treatment: oral pan-JAK inhibitor, 5-10 mg twice daily. RNA, once extracted, was reverse transcribed into cDNA for use as the sequencing template. TCRdb's table, derived via immunoSEQ multiplex PCR, lists solely in-frame clones and lacks some. There are about 190,000 clones in the sample; under 70% occur only once, and 3.5% to 5% lies in the top ten. The sample in question was CD4+ T cells sorted from blood, obtained at week 4, from a patient treated with tofacitinib. The origin of the receptors is a human donor with alopecia areata.

This sequence joins TRBV5-1 and TRBJ2-3; D is undetermined. This CDR3 comprises 13 residues. From germline, CDR1 is SGHRS and CDR2 YFSETQ. The V end lost 4 bases, the J end lost 6 bases, and 12 bases lay between the germline ends. CDR3 nucleotides: TGCGCCAGCAGCCTGCCCGGTCGGGATACGCAGTATTTT. Translation gives CASSLPGRDTQYF.

This clone was observed a few times. This chain joins TRBV29-1 and TRBJ2-7; D is tentatively TRBD1 or TRBD2 (6 bases each). The V end lost 4 bases, the J end lost 7 bases, and 11 bases lay between the germline ends. Germline CDR1 SQVTM, CDR2 ANQGSEA. CDR3 length: 11 amino acids. CDR3 coding DNA: TGCAGCGTTGGAGAGGGGGGAGAGCAGTACTTC. It yields the protein CSVGEGGEQYF.

This chain connects TRBV7-2 to TRBJ2-3; TRBD2 agrees at 7 bases. This CDR3 has 14 residues. Germline CDR1 SGHTA, CDR2 FQGNSA. V lost 0 bases, J lost 5 bases, and 2 bases stayed unmatched. CDR3 residues: CASSLAGREDTQYF. Written as DNA, the CDR3 is TGTGCCAGCAGCTTAGCGGGGAGGGAAGATACGCAGTATTTT.

This sequence joins TRBV7-8 and TRBJ2-7; TRBD1 is a possible D gene (6 bases). CDR1 and CDR2 from the germline V gene are SGHVS and FQNEAQ. V lost 2 bases and J 2 bases, leaving 10 bases between the germline ends. The CDR3 has 14 amino acids. The CDR3 region has the DNA TGTGCCAGCAGCTTATTGGACAGAACCTACGAGCAGTACTTC. Amino acid sequence: CASSLLDRTYEQYF.

J is TRBJ1-3 and V is TRBV7-2; D is perhaps TRBD1 (5 bases). This CDR3 comprises 19 residues. V lost 0 bases and J 1 base, leaving 19 bases between the germline ends. CDR1 is SGHTA and CDR2 is FQGNSA in the germline V gene. CDR3 amino acids: CASSLASRAGTFSGNTIYF. CDR3 nucleotide sequence: TGTGCCAGCAGCTTAGCGAGTCGGGCAGGGACCTTTTCTGGAAACACCATATATTTT. Complete variable domain (other parts from reference TRBV7-2 and TRBJ1-3): GAGVSQSPSNKVTEKGKDVELRCDPISGHTALYWYRQSLGQGLEFLIYFQGNSAPDKSGLPSDRFSAERTGGSVSTLTIQRTQQEDSAVYLCASSLASRAGTFSGNTIYFGEGSWLTVV.

This sequence joins TRBV30 and TRBJ1-2; D unresolved. The V gene's germline CDR1 is GTSNPN and CDR2 SVGIG (reference sequence). The CDR3 is 11 amino acids. The V end lost 4 bases, the J end lost 2 bases, and 5 bases lay between the germline ends. CDR3 in amino acids: CAWTANYGYTF. In nucleotides, the CDR3 is TGTGCCTGGACTGCGAACTATGGCTACACCTTC.

This chain uses TRBV19 with TRBJ2-7; TRBD2 agrees at 7 bases. V shed 3 bases, J shed 3 bases, and the junction held 8 bases outside the gene matches. The CDR3 spans 15 residues. Germline CDR1 reads LNHDA; CDR2 reads SQIVND (reference sequence). This CDR3 reads CASSIRPGRGYEQYF. CDR3 sequence (DNA): TGTGCCAGTAGTATCCGCCCGGGGAGGGGCTACGAGCAGTACTTC. The full variable domain, its missing parts supplied by reference TRBV19 and TRBJ2-7, is DGGITQSPKYLFRKEGQNVTLSCEQNLNHDAMYWYRQDPGQGLRLIYYSQIVNDFQKGDIAEGYSVSREKKESFPLTVTSAQKNPTAFYLCASSIRPGRGYEQYFGPGTRLTVT.

This chain joins TRBV19 and TRBJ2-1, with a tentative D call TRBD2 (5 bases). This CDR3 contains 12 residues. Trimming removed 3 bases from V and 9 bases from J, with 9 bases in between. Germline V gives CDR1 LNHDA, CDR2 SQIVND (reference sequence). The CDR3 nucleotides read TGTGCCAGTAGTATCGGGGAAACTGAGCAGTTCTTC. Its translation: CASSIGETEQFF. The full variable domain, rest sourced from reference TRBV19 and TRBJ2-1, is DGGITQSPKYLFRKEGQNVTLSCEQNLNHDAMYWYRQDPGQGLRLIYYSQIVNDFQKGDIAEGYSVSREKKESFPLTVTSAQKNPTAFYLCASSIGETEQFFGPGTRLTVL.

V usage is TRBV2 and J usage is TRBJ2-2, with D hard to call. The V end was cut by 0 bases, the J end by 3 bases, with 5 bases between. Germline CDR1 SNHLY, CDR2 FYNNEI. The CDR3 length is 14 residues. The CDR3 is CASSEAKDTGELFF. CDR3 coding DNA: TGTGCCAGCAGTGAAGCAAAGGACACCGGGGAGCTGTTTTTT.

J is TRBJ2-7 and V is TRBV2; the match to TRBD2 covers 8 bases. V shed 5 bases and J 0 bases; nucleotides not matched to a gene: 6. The CDR3 sequence is 15 residues long. Germline V gene lookup returns CDR1 SNHLY and CDR2 FYNNEI. CDR3 amino acids: CASSSERGSSYEQYF. CDR3 nucleotide sequence: TGTGCCAGCAGTTCAGAGCGGGGGTCCTCCTACGAGCAGTACTTC.

A note on this clone: The sample carries other DNA sequences with the same CDR3. The V and J genes are TRBV10-3 and TRBJ2-3, with D possibly being TRBD1 or TRBD2 (5 bases each). Germline CDR1 ENHRY, CDR2 SYGVKD. The CDR3 covers 12 residues. The V end was cut by 3 bases, the J end by 6 bases, with 7 bases between. Here the CDR3 reads CAISDREDTQYF. For the CDR3, the DNA is TGTGCCATCAGTGACAGGGAGGATACGCAGTATTTT.

A few counts support this clone. The J gene is TRBJ1-2, the V gene TRBV6-5; 7 bases line up with TRBD1. V lost 7 bases to trimming and J lost 8 bases; unmatched junction nucleotides: 7. CDR1 and CDR2 (germline): MNHEY, SVGAGI. The CDR3 covers 12 residues. The CDR3 is CASKRQGGGYTF. The CDR3 region has the DNA TGTGCCAGCAAACGACAGGGAGGCGGCTACACCTTC.

The J gene is TRBJ2-2, the V gene TRBV6-5, with D perhaps matching TRBD2 (6 bases). The CDR3 contains 13 residues. The V end was cut by 11 bases, the J end by 0 bases, with 10 bases between. Germline V lookup: CDR1 MNHEY, CDR2 SVGAGI. CDR3 sequence: CAGGDPNTGELFF. The CDR3 nucleotides read TGTGCCGGAGGGGATCCGAACACCGGGGAGCTGTTTTTT.

Here the CDR3 DNA reads TGTGCCAGCAGCTTTGGGACAGGAAATTCACCCCTCCACTTT. Translated: CASSFGTGNSPLHF. The chain couples TRBV7-2 to TRBJ1-6, with 8 bases that match TRBD1. This CDR3 has 14 residues. Per germline, CDR1 SGHTA and CDR2 FQGNSA. Unmatched junction bases numbered 2, after V lost 3 bases and J lost 7 bases.

This sequence joins TRBV27 and TRBJ1-6; TRBD1 aligns across 9 bases. V was pared by 4 bases and J by 13 bases, with 14 bases of the junction left unmatched. This CDR3 contains 16 residues. CDR1 and CDR2 from the germline V gene are MNHEY and SMNVEV (reference sequence). DNA for the CDR3: TGTGCCAGCAGTTCCCACGGTCGACAGGGGGAATTCCCCCTCCACTTT. Residues: CASSSHGRQGEFPLHF.

The gene calls are TRBV29-1 and TRBJ1-3; no clear D. This CDR3 has 12 residues. V lost 4 bases and J lost 0, with 4 bases in between. Germline V CDR1 and CDR2: SQVTM, ANQGSEA. CDR3 protein: CSVGDSGNTIYF. In DNA, the CDR3 is TGCAGCGTTGGAGACTCTGGAAACACCATATATTTT.

CDR3 nucleotide sequence: TGCAGCGTCCATCCGTTCGGACAGCCGCGGAATGAGCAGTTCTTC. It translates to CSVHPFGQPRNEQFF. The chain joins TRBV29-1 to TRBJ2-1; weak D call: TRBD1 (6 bases). The CDR3 totals 15 residues. Germline assignment: CDR1 SQVTM and CDR2 ANQGSEA. V lost 6 bases, J lost 7 bases, and 22 bases lay in between.

V gene TRBV5-1 combines with J gene TRBJ1-1; D unclear. V was cut by 0 bases and J by 4 bases, with 10 bases left in between. CDR1 and CDR2 from the germline V gene are SGHRS and YFSETQ. The CDR3 totals 14 residues. The DNA of the CDR3 is TGCGCCAGCAGCTTGGCTGGAGGGTTCACTGAAGCTTTCTTT. Its protein product is CASSLAGGFTEAFF.

V gene TRBV29-1 combines with J gene TRBJ2-5; TRBD2 matches 11 bases. The V gene end was trimmed by 4 bases and the J gene end by 2 bases; junction bases not matched to a gene: 3. This CDR3 is built from 14 residues. CDR1 and CDR2 from the germline V gene are SQVTM and ANQGSEA. The CDR3: CSVAGTSGQETQYF. The CDR3 nucleotides are TGCAGCGTTGCCGGGACTAGCGGACAAGAGACCCAGTACTTC.

The rearrangement links TRBV7-2 to TRBJ1-1; D might be TRBD1 (5 bases). Trimming removed 7 bases from V and 5 bases from J, with 14 bases in between. This CDR3 has 13 amino acids. Germline CDR1 is SGHTA and CDR2 is FQGNSA. The CDR3 region has the DNA TGTGCCAGCATGCAGCAGGGAGGGACTGAAGCTTTCTTT. It codes for CASMQQGGTEAFF.

J is TRBJ1-2 and V is TRBV7-2; no clear D. The V end was cut by 5 bases, the J end by 4 bases, with 5 bases between. From germline, CDR1 is SGHTA and CDR2 FQGNSA. This CDR3 contains 11 residues. The chain's CDR3 is CASSPSYGYTF. In nucleotides, the CDR3 is TGTGCCAGCAGCCCCAGCTATGGCTACACCTTC.

The chain joins TRBV6-5 to TRBJ2-1, with 13 bases that match TRBD2. The CDR3 spans 15 residues. The germline V gene has CDR1 MNHEY and CDR2 SVGAGI. With V trimmed by 4 bases and J by 9 bases, 6 bases remained unmatched. The CDR3 DNA reads as TGTGCCAGCAGTTTACTAGCGGGGGGGCCTGGTGAGCAGTTCTTC. Its protein is CASSLLAGGPGEQFF.